This passage covers 22 T cell receptor beta chains from one sample sequenced in a study of graft-versus-host responses after intestinal transplantation. Repertoires were generated with immunoSEQ multiplex PCR, while TCRdb's copy carries only in-frame clones and drops some. The sample has over 85,000 clones, roughly 95% seen once. These receptors are not linked to any known antigen. Sequencing used unstimulated CD8+ T cells sorted from spleen or lymph node cells, obtained before intestinal transplant. These TCRs come from a human donor who received an intestinal transplant.

This sequence joins TRBV6-5 and TRBJ2-2; D uncertain. This CDR3 comprises 13 residues. Germline V gene lookup returns CDR1 MNHEY and CDR2 SVGAGI. V lost 4 bases to trimming and J lost 6 bases, with 9 bases between them. Here the CDR3 reads CASSFNSPGELFF. In nucleotides, the CDR3 is TGTGCCAGCAGTTTCAACAGCCCCGGGGAGCTGTTTTTT.

This chain connects TRBV7-3 to TRBJ2-7, with 15 bases lining up with TRBD2. The germline gives CDR1 SGHTA, CDR2 FQGTGA. The CDR3 is 16 amino acids. J gave up 2 bases and V 5 bases, and 4 bases lay outside the gene matches. In DNA form, the CDR3 reads TGTGCCAGCAGCCCCGGACTAGCGGGAGGGACCTACGAGCAGTACTTC. Its protein product is CASSPGLAGGTYEQYF.

This clone turned up a few times. The chain has TRBV6-6 and TRBJ2-7; 12 bases match TRBD2. In germline, CDR1 is MNHNY, CDR2 SVGAGI (reference sequence). The CDR3 is made up of 15 amino acids. Losses at the gene ends were 6 bases for V and 3 bases for J; bases not matched to a gene: 6. CDR3 residues: CASSPLAGGGYEQYF. In nucleotides, the CDR3 is TGTGCCAGCAGCCCACTAGCGGGAGGAGGCTACGAGCAGTACTTC.

The chain combines TRBV7-9 with TRBJ1-2; tentatively, D is TRBD1 (5 bases). Germline V gene data show CDR1 as SEHNR and CDR2 as FQNEAQ (reference sequence). V shed 1 base and J shed 2 bases, with 8 bases lying between them. The CDR3 is made up of 14 amino acids. The CDR3 DNA follows: TGTGCCAGCAGCTTAGGACCAGGGAACTATGGCTACACCTTC. The encoded protein is CASSLGPGNYGYTF.

This rearrangement joins TRBV10-2 to TRBJ2-1; a possible D gene is TRBD2 (5 bases). Deletions cut 0 bases from V and 5 bases from J, with 14 bases between. Germline CDR1 is WSHSY and CDR2 is SAAADI. The CDR3 length is 16 residues. This chain's CDR3 is CASSESVATGNNEQFF. The CDR3 DNA sequence: TGCGCCAGCAGTGAGTCGGTGGCCACGGGGAACAATGAGCAGTTCTTC.

V is TRBV4-1 and J is TRBJ2-7; the match to TRBD1 covers 7 bases. Germline CDR1 reads MGHRA; CDR2 reads YSYEKL. The V and J ends lost 8 bases and 3 bases, in that order; junction bases with no gene match: 13. This CDR3 contains 15 residues. As DNA, the CDR3 is TGCGCCAGCGGACGAGACGGGACAGCCATCTACGAGCAGTACTTC. Translation: CASGRDGTAIYEQYF.

The CDR3 here is CASSKGLAGVTTGELFF. CDR3 DNA: TGTGCCAGCAGCAAGGGACTAGCGGGAGTAACCACCGGGGAGCTGTTTTTT. The gene calls are TRBV7-6 and TRBJ2-2, with 14 bases that match TRBD2. Germline CDR1 and CDR2: SGHVS and FNYEAQ. Trimming removed 5 bases from V and 4 bases from J; junction bases left unmatched: 6. The CDR3 has 17 amino acids.

This clone was found once. The chain has TRBV7-9 and TRBJ1-2; perhaps TRBD1 as D (6 bases). V lost 4 bases to trimming and J lost 4 bases, with 13 bases between them. Looked up from germline, CDR1 is SEHNR and CDR2 is FQNEAQ (reference sequence). The CDR3 has 14 residues. Here the CDR3 DNA reads TGTGCCAGCAGCTCCGCCGGGACATTCTATGGCTACACCTTC. This gives the protein CASSSAGTFYGYTF.

Concerning this clone itself: This CDR3 is also generated by other DNA sequences in the sample. The chain couples TRBV30 to TRBJ1-3; no firm D call. Germline loops: CDR1 GTSNPN, CDR2 SVGIG (reference sequence). V gave up 0 bases and J gave up 4 bases, with 1 base separating them. The CDR3 is 11 amino acids. CDR3 amino acids: CAWSVGNTIYF. The DNA for the CDR3 is TGTGCCTGGAGTGTGGGAAACACCATATATTTT.

This chain joins TRBV29-1 and TRBJ2-5; D may be TRBD1 (5 bases). Trimming pared 0 bases from V and 2 bases from J, leaving 10 bases between. CDR3 length equals 14 residues. Germline CDR1 is SQVTM and CDR2 is ANQGSEA. The CDR3 nucleotides are TGCAGCGTTGAAGAGGGCAGGGTGCAAGAGACCCAGTACTTC. Translated: CSVEEGRVQETQYF.

The V call is TRBV28, the J call TRBJ2-1; TRBD1 aligns across 12 bases. Unmatched junction bases numbered 4, after V lost 5 bases and J lost 2 bases. Germline assignment: CDR1 MDHEN and CDR2 SYDVKM. The CDR3 has 16 residues. The CDR3 loop reads CASSLGTGGAYNEQFF. CDR3 nucleotides: TGTGCCAGCAGTCTCGGGACAGGGGGCGCCTACAATGAGCAGTTCTTC.

The chain carries TRBV4-1 and TRBJ2-7, with D perhaps matching TRBD1 (6 bases). Trimming pared 5 bases from V and 2 bases from J, leaving 10 bases between. Germline loops: CDR1 MGHRA, CDR2 YSYEKL. CDR3 length equals 13 residues. CDR3 protein: CASSWDITYEQYF. DNA for the CDR3: TGCGCCAGCAGCTGGGACATTACCTACGAGCAGTACTTC.

The CDR3 spells CASSRDYGYTF. DNA for the CDR3: TGTGCCAGCAGTCGAGATTATGGCTACACCTTC. The chain uses TRBV2 and TRBJ1-2, with D unresolved. The CDR3 sequence is 11 residues long. V lost 5 bases and J 5 bases, leaving 6 bases between the germline ends. Germline assignment: CDR1 SNHLY and CDR2 FYNNEI.

The chain uses TRBV28 and TRBJ1-1; D gene ambiguous. Between the trimmed V and J ends, which lost 6 bases and 1 base, there was a span of 9 bases. The germline V gene encodes CDR1 MDHEN and CDR2 SYDVKM. This CDR3 comprises 13 residues. For the CDR3, the DNA is TGTGCCAGCAGCCCAAGAGGGAACACTGAAGCTTTCTTT. As protein: CASSPRGNTEAFF.

The V and J genes are TRBV5-1 and TRBJ2-1; TRBD2 agrees at 7 bases. The CDR3 totals 18 residues. The V segment lost 4 bases and the J segment 4 bases; nucleotides outside the gene matches: 17. Germline V gene sequence: CDR1 SGHRS, CDR2 YFSETQ. For the CDR3, the DNA is TGCGCCAGCAGCATCCGCTATTGGGGAGGGCCTCGTTACAATGAGCAGTTCTTC. This encodes CASSIRYWGGPRYNEQFF. The full variable domain, its missing parts supplied by reference TRBV5-1 and TRBJ2-1, is KAGVTQTPRYLIKTRGQQVTLSCSPISGHRSVSWYQQTPGQGLQFLFEYFSETQRNKGNFPGRFSGRQFSNSRSEMNVSTLELGDSALYLCASSIRYWGGPRYNEQFFGPGTRLTVL.

The CDR3 DNA reads TGCAGCGTTAGGGAGGGCCTAAGCAATGAGCAGTTCTTC. Residues: CSVREGLSNEQFF. The chain joins TRBV29-1 to TRBJ2-1; 7 bases agree with TRBD2. The V segment lost 5 bases and the J segment 6 bases; nucleotides outside the gene matches: 7. CDR1 is SQVTM, CDR2 ANQGSEA, per germline. The CDR3 is 13 residues long.

The chain has TRBV5-4 and TRBJ2-7; D might be TRBD1 or TRBD2, each matching 5 bases. Germline values: CDR1 SGHNT, CDR2 YYREEE (reference sequence). The CDR3 is 17 residues long. The germline V and J ends were trimmed by 4 bases and 0 bases, with 20 bases remaining between them. CDR3 loop: CASSVGVLTPSSYEQYF. The CDR3 bases are TGTGCCAGCAGCGTGGGGGTATTAACCCCAAGCTCCTACGAGCAGTACTTC.

This clone appeared once. The junction does not match germline at one end; this may be a read error. V usage is TRBV2 and J usage is TRBJ2-1; TRBD1 agrees at 7 bases. Germline lookup yields CDR1 SNHLY and CDR2 FYNNEI. There are 16 residues in the CDR3. The CDR3 sequence: CASSEEHRGSYNEQFF. CDR3 bases: TGTGCCAGCAGCGAAGAGCACAGGGGTTCCTACAATGAGCAGTTCTTC.

V is TRBV2 and J is TRBJ1-5, with D tentatively TRBD1 (5 bases). Per the germline V gene, CDR1 is SNHLY and CDR2 is FYNNEI. The CDR3 loop spans 14 amino acids. V gave up 6 bases and J gave up 4 bases, with 13 bases separating them. The CDR3 bases are TGTGCCAGCAGCCCCAGGGTGCGGAATCAGCCCCAGCATTTT. Amino acid sequence: CASSPRVRNQPQHF.

The V and J genes are TRBV27 and TRBJ1-4; no definite D call. Germline values: CDR1 MNHEY, CDR2 SMNVEV (reference sequence). The CDR3 totals 15 residues. V lost 5 bases and J 4 bases, leaving 14 bases between the germline ends. The CDR3 DNA is TGTGCCAGCAGTACCAGAGTGGGATTTAATGAAAAACTGTTTTTT. Protein sequence: CASSTRVGFNEKLFF. Full variable domain (rest looked up from reference TRBV27 and TRBJ1-4): EAQVTQNPRYLITVTGKKLTVTCSQNMNHEYMSWYRQDPGLGLRQIYYSMNVEVTDKGDVPEGYKVSRKEKRNFPLILESPSPNQTSLYFCASSTRVGFNEKLFFGSGTQLSVL.

The V and J genes are TRBV9 and TRBJ1-1; TRBD1 matches 9 bases. The CDR3 length is 16 residues. CDR1 SGDLS and CDR2 YYNGEE come from the germline V gene. The ends lost 0 bases at V and 1 base at J; junction bases unmatched: 4. This CDR3 is CASSVGDRGANTEAFF. Written as DNA, the CDR3 is TGTGCCAGCAGCGTAGGTGACAGGGGGGCGAACACTGAAGCTTTCTTT. The full variable domain, in which reference TRBV9 and TRBJ1-1 provide the parts outside the CDR3, is DSGVTQTPKHLITATGQRVTLRCSPRSGDLSVYWYQQSLDQGLQFLIQYYNGEERAKGNILERFSAQQFPDLHSELNLSSLELGDSALYFCASSVGDRGANTEAFFGQGTRLTVV.

The CDR3 sequence is CASSSGGAPYEQYF. Written as DNA, the CDR3 is TGTGCCAGCAGCTCAGGAGGGGCGCCGTACGAGCAGTACTTC. The rearrangement joins TRBV9 to TRBJ2-7, with a possible D match to TRBD2 (6 bases). V was cut by 4 bases and J by 4 bases, with 15 bases left in between. The CDR3 spans 14 residues. Germline lookup yields CDR1 SGDLS and CDR2 YYNGEE.